The source of this T cell receptor beta chain is a study of early T cells in non-severe SARS-CoV-2 infection. TCRdb analysed the 5' RACE reads with MiXCR anew, one entry per CDR3 protein. The sample carries 68,000 or so distinct CDR3 sequences, 12% recorded once. This clonotype was seen repeatedly, ten times or more. This CDR3 spans 17 amino acids. V gave up 0 bases and J gave up 2 bases, with 18 bases separating them. CDR1 SGHRS and CDR2 YFSETQ come from the germline V gene. The TCR was taken from an adult who was a healthcare worker with PCR-confirmed SARS-CoV-2 infection or an uninfected control (not recorded which). The sequenced sample consisted of whole blood. The V and J genes are TRBV5-1 and TRBJ2-7, with D perhaps matching TRBD2 (5 bases). The CDR3 loop is CASSLAAGGAPPYEQYF. DNA for the CDR3: TGCGCCAGCAGCTTGGCTGCCGGAGGTGCGCCTCCCTACGAGCAGTACTTC.